Sequencing of this TCR beta chain was carried out in a study of cytomegalovirus exposure and HLA in healthy donors. Study-level points and caveats: Cytomegalovirus association was assigned to under 200 TCR beta chains.

Concerning this clone: Its antigen is unknown.

In the PCR, 60 Vbeta and 13 Jbeta primers were used. Method: immunoSEQ multiplex PCR; TCRdb's copy keeps in-frame clones and lacks some. The data show some 150,000 clones, about 79% seen once. After removal of 10 bases from V and 10 bases from J, the junction contained 7 bases not matched to a gene. Germline values: CDR1 LNHDA, CDR2 SQIVND (reference sequence). The CDR3 has 13 residues. This receptor was obtained from a man aged 35 to 55 in good health and CMV-seropositive. The sample was PBMCs. The chain links TRBV19 to TRBJ1-6; 10 bases are shared with TRBD1. The CDR3 DNA is TGTGCCACCCGAGGACAGGGGGGATCACCCCTCCACTTT. Amino acids: CATRGQGGSPLHF.